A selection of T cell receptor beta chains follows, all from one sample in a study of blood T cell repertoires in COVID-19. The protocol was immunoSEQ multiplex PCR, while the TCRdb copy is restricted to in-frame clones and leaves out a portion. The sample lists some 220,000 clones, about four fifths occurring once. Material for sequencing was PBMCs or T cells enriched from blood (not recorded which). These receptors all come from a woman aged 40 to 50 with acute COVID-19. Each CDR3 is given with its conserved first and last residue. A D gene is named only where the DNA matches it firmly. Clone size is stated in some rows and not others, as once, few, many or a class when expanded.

DNA: TGTGCCAGCAGCCCTTATAATTCACCCCTCCACTTT
CDR3: CASSPYNSPLHF
size: .
V: TRBV7-8
J: TRBJ1-6
D: .

DNA: TGTGCCAGCAGCACGTCGCGGGATCAGCCCCAGCATTTT
CDR3: CASSTSRDQPQHF
size: .
V: TRBV27
J: TRBJ1-5
D: .

DNA: TGTGCCAGCAGCTTTGACAGAGATCAGCCCCAGCATTTT
CDR3: CASSFDRDQPQHF
size: .
V: TRBV7-8
J: TRBJ1-5
D: .

DNA: TGTGCCAGCAGTTTAAGGGGTGGGCGTCCCGGGGAGCTGTTTTTT
CDR3: CASSLRGGRPGELFF
size: .
V: TRBV28
J: TRBJ2-2
D: .

DNA: TGTGCCAGCAGCCGAAGGACAGGGGATCCCGGCTCTGGGGCCAACGTCCTGACTTTC
CDR3: CASSRRTGDPGSGANVLTF
size: few
V: TRBV3-1/TRBV3-2
J: TRBJ2-6
D: TRBD1

DNA: TGTGCCAGCATCCCCGACAGGGGTGGCACAGATACGCAGTATTTT
CDR3: CASIPDRGGTDTQYF
size: .
V: TRBV7-2
J: TRBJ2-3
D: TRBD1

DNA: TGTGCCAGCAGTGAGACCTTGGGACAGGGGGCCTACAATGAGCAGTTCTTC
CDR3: CASSETLGQGAYNEQFF
size: .
V: TRBV2
J: TRBJ2-1
D: TRBD1

DNA: TGCGCCAGCAGTGAGCCGAGGACAGGGAGCGAGACCCAGTACTTC
CDR3: CASSEPRTGSETQYF
size: .
V: TRBV10-2
J: TRBJ2-5
D: TRBD1

DNA: TGTGCCACCAGCAGAGATCGAGGCAGGGGGTATAAGACTGAAGCTTTCTTT
CDR3: CATSRDRGRGYKTEAFF
size: .
V: TRBV15
J: TRBJ1-1
D: TRBD1

DNA: TGTGCCAGCCTCGACAGGGGGCTTCAGTCACCCCTCCACTTT
CDR3: CASLDRGLQSPLHF
size: .
V: TRBV28
J: TRBJ1-6
D: TRBD1